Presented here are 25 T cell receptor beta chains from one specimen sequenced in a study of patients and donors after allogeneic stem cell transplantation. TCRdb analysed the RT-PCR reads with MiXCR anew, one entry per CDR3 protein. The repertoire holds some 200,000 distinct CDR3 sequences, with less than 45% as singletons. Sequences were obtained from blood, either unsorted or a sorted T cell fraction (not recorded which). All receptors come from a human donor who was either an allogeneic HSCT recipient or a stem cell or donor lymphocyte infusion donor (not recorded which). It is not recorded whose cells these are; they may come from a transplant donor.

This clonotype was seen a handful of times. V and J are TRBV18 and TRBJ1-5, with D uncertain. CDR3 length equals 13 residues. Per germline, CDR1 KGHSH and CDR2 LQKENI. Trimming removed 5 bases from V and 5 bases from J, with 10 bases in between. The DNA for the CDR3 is TGTGCCAGCTCATGGAGGGATGATCAGCCCCAGCATTTT. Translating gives CASSWRDDQPQHF. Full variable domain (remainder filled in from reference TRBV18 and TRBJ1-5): NAGVMQNPRHLVRRRGQEARLRCSPMKGHSHVYWYRQLPEEGLKFMVYLQKENIIDESGMPKERFSAEFPKEGPSILRIQQVVRGDSAAYFCASSWRDDQPQHFGDGTRLSIL.

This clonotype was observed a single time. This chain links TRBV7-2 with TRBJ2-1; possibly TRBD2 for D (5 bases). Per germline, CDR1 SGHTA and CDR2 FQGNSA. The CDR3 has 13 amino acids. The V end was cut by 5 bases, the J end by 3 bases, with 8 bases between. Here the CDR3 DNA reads TGTGCCAGCAGCGCGGGCGACTACAATGAGCAGTTCTTC. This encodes CASSAGDYNEQFF.

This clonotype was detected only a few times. The CDR3 coding sequence is TGTGCCAGTTATGGGGATGGCTACACCTTC. It encodes CASYGDGYTF. The V gene is TRBV2, the J gene TRBJ1-2; D remains unclear. The CDR3 spans 10 residues. The germline gives CDR1 SNHLY, CDR2 FYNNEI. V gave up 9 bases and J gave up 6 bases, with 8 bases separating them. The complete variable domain, with remaining parts taken from reference TRBV2 and TRBJ1-2, reads EPEVTQTPSHQVTQMGQEVILRCVPISNHLYFYWYRQILGQKVEFLVSFYNNEISEKSEIFDDQFSVERPDGSNFTLKIRSTKLEDSAMYFCASYGDGYTFGSGTRLTVV.

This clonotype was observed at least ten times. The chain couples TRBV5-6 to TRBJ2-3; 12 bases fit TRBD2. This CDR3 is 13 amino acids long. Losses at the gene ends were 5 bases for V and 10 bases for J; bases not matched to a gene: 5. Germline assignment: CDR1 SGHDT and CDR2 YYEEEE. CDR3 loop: CASSTSGRQAQYF. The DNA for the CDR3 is TGTGCCAGCAGTACTAGCGGGAGGCAGGCGCAGTATTTT.

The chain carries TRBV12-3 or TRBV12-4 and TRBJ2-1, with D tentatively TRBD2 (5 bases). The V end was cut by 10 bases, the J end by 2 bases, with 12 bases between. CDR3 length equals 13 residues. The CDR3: CATTERTYNEQFF. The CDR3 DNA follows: TGTGCCACTACGGAGCGGACCTACAATGAGCAGTTCTTC.

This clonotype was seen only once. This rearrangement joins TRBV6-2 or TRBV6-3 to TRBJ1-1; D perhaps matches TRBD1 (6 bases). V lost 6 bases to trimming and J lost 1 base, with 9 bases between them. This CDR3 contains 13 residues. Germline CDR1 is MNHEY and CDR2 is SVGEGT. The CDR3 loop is CASSDRRNTEAFF. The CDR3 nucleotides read TGTGCCAGCAGCGACAGGAGGAACACTGAAGCTTTCTTT.

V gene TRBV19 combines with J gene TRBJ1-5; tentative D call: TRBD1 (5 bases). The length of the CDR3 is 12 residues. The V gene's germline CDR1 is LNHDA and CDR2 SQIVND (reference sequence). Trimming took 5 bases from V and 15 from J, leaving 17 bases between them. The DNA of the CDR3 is TGTGCCAGTAGTCCTCCTGGCAGGGAAAGGCATTTT. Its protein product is CASSPPGRERHF.

The CDR3 nucleotides are TGTGCCAGCAGCTCCGCCCGGGACAGTACCTATGGCTACACCTTC. This encodes CASSSARDSTYGYTF. This chain joins TRBV7-8 and TRBJ1-2; 7 bases map to TRBD1. Unmatched junction bases numbered 9, after V lost 4 bases and J lost 4 bases. The CDR3 consists of 15 residues. CDR1 and CDR2 (germline): SGHVS, FQNEAQ.

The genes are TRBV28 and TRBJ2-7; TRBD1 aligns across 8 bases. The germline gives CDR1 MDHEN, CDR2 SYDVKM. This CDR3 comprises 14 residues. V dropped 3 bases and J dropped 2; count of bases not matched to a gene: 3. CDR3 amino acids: CASSFLDRAYEQYF. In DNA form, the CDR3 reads TGTGCCAGCAGTTTTTTGGACAGGGCCTACGAGCAGTACTTC.

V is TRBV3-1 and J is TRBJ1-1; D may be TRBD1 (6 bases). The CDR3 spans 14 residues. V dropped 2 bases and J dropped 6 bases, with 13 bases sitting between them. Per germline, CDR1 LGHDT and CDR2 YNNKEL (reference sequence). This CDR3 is CASSQRLQGPEAFF. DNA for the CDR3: TGTGCCAGCAGCCAACGTCTGCAGGGGCCTGAAGCTTTCTTT.

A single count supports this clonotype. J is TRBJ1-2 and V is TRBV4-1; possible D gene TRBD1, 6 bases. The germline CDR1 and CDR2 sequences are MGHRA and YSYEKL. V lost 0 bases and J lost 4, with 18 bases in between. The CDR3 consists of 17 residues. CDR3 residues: CASSQDLTLDRFYGYTF. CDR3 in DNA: TGCGCCAGCAGCCAAGATCTCACATTGGACAGATTCTATGGCTACACCTTC.

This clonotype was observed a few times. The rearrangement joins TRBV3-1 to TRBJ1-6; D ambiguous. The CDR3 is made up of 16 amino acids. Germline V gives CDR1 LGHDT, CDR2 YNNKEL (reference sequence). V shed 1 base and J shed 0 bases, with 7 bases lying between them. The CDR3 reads CASSQAMSSYNSPLHF. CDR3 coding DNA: TGTGCCAGCAGCCAAGCGATGAGCTCCTATAATTCACCCCTCCACTTT.

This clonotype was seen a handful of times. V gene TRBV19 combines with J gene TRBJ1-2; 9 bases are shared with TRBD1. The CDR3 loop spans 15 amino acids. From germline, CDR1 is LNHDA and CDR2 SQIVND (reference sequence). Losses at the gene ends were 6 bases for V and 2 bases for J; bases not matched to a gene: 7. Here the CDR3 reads CASRGGQGRNYGYTF. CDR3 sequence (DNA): TGTGCCAGTAGGGGGGGACAGGGACGGAACTATGGCTACACCTTC. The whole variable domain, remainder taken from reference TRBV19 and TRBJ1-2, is DGGITQSPKYLFRKEGQNVTLSCEQNLNHDAMYWYRQDPGQGLRLIYYSQIVNDFQKGDIAEGYSVSREKKESFPLTVTSAQKNPTAFYLCASRGGQGRNYGYTFGSGTRLTVV.

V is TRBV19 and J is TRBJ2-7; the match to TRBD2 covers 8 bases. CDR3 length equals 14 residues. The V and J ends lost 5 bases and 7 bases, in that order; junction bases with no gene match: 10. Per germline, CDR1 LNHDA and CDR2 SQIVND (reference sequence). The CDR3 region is CASSLSGGPDEQYF. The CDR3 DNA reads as TGTGCCAGTAGTTTATCGGGAGGGCCTGATGAGCAGTACTTC. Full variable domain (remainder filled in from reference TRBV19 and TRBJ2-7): DGGITQSPKYLFRKEGQNVTLSCEQNLNHDAMYWYRQDPGQGLRLIYYSQIVNDFQKGDIAEGYSVSREKKESFPLTVTSAQKNPTAFYLCASSLSGGPDEQYFGPGTRLTVT.

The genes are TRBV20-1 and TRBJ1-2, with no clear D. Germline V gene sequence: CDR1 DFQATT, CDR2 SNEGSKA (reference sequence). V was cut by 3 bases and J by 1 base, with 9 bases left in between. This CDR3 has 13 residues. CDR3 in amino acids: CSASDRGNYGYTF. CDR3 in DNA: TGCAGTGCTAGTGACCGTGGTAACTATGGCTACACCTTC.

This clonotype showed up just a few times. In DNA form, the CDR3 reads TGTGCCAGCAGCGTAGGATACCGGGCGAACACCGGGGAGCTGTTTTTT. This translates into CASSVGYRANTGELFF. The rearrangement links TRBV9 to TRBJ2-2; D is uncertain. The CDR3 extends over 16 amino acids. The V end was cut by 0 bases, the J end by 0 bases, with 9 bases between. Germline V lookup: CDR1 SGDLS, CDR2 YYNGEE.

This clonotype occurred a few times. CDR3 sequence reads: CASRVGSGNTIYF. The CDR3 coding sequence is TGTGCCAGCAGGGTCGGTTCTGGAAACACCATATATTTT. The V and J genes are TRBV12-3 or TRBV12-4 and TRBJ1-3; D ambiguous. V was shortened by 6 bases and J by 1 base, with 7 bases between the two germline ends. The CDR3 spans 13 residues.

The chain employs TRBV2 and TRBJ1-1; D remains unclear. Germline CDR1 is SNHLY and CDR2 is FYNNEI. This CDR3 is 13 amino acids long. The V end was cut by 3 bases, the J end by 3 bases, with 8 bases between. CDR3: CASSELVYTEAFF. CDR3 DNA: TGTGCCAGCAGTGAGTTAGTTTACACTGAAGCTTTCTTT. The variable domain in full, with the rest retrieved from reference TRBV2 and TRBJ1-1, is EPEVTQTPSHQVTQMGQEVILRCVPISNHLYFYWYRQILGQKVEFLVSFYNNEISEKSEIFDDQFSVERPDGSNFTLKIRSTKLEDSAMYFCASSELVYTEAFFGQGTRLTVV.

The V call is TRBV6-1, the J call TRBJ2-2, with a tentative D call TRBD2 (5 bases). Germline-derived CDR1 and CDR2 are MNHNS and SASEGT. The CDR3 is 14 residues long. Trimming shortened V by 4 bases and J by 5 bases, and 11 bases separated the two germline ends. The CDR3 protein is CASSALSGTGELFF. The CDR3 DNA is TGTGCCAGCAGTGCCCTATCGGGGACCGGGGAGCTGTTTTTT.

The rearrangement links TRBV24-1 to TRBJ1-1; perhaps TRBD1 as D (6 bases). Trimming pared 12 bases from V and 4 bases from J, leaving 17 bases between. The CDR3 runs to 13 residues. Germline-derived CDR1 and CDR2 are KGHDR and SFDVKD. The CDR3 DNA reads TGTGCCCCGGGTTCCGGGACACTCACTGAAGCTTTCTTT. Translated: CAPGSGTLTEAFF.

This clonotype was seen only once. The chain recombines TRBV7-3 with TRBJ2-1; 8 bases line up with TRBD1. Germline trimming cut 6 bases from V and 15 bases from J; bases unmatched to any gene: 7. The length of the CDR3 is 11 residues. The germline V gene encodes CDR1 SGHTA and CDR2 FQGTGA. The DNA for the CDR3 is TGTGCCAGCAGTCCCGGACAGGGTCTGTTCTTC. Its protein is CASSPGQGLFF. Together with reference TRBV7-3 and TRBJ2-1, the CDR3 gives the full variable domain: GAGVSQTPSNKVTEKGKYVELRCDPISGHTALYWYRQSLGQGPEFLIYFQGTGAADDSGLPNDRFFAVRPEGSVSTLKIQRTERGDSAVYLCASSPGQGLFFGPGTRLTVL.

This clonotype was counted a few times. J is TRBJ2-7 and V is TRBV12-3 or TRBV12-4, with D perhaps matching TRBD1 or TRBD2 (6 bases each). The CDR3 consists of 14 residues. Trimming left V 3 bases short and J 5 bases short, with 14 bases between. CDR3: CASSFTGRDNEQYF. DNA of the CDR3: TGTGCCAGCAGTTTCACTGGGCGGGACAACGAGCAGTACTTC.

This chain's CDR3 is CASSFTGTHTGELFF. CDR3 nucleotides: TGTGCCAGCAGCTTCACCGGGACCCATACCGGGGAGCTGTTTTTT. The chain uses TRBV7-9 and TRBJ2-2; either TRBD1 or TRBD2 may supply D (5 bases each). CDR3 length equals 15 residues. Germline CDR1 reads SEHNR; CDR2 reads FQNEAQ (reference sequence). V was clipped by 3 bases and J by 5 bases, with 13 bases between them.

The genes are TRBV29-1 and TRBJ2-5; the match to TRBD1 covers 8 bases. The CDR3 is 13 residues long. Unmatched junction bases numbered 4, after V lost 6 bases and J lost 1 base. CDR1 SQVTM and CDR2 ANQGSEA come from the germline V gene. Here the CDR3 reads CSVGTGRQETQYF. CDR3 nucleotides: TGCAGCGTAGGGACAGGACGCCAAGAGACCCAGTACTTC.

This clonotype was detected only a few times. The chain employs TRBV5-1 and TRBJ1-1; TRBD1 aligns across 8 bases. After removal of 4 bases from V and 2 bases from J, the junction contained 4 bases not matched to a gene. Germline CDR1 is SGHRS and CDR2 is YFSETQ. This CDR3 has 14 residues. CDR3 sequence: CASSTGQGNTEAFF. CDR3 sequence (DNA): TGCGCCAGCAGCACCGGACAGGGAAACACTGAAGCTTTCTTT.